This TCR beta chain was sequenced for a study of graft-versus-host responses after intestinal transplantation. Germline trimming cut 6 bases from V and 4 bases from J; bases unmatched to any gene: 6. Germline values: CDR1 LNHDA, CDR2 SQIVND (reference sequence). The CDR3 extends over 14 amino acids. Assay used: immunoSEQ multiplex PCR; TCRdb lists only in-frame clones, some missing. The sample includes around 18,000 clones, approximately 95% of them seen just once. Sequencing used PBMCs, obtained 23 days after intestinal transplant. The chain links TRBV19 to TRBJ1-2, with TRBD1 matching 9 bases. This receptor was identified in a human patient who received an intestinal transplant, so some T cells may come from the graft donor. The CDR3 DNA is TGTGCCAGTAGCGGGACAGGGCGCCTCTATGGCTACACCTTC. Its protein is CASSGTGRLYGYTF.